This T cell receptor (beta chain) originates from a study of immune characterization of retroperitoneal liposarcoma. Via MiXCR, TCRdb re-called the PCR reads, giving one row per CDR3 protein. The sample lists some 20,000 distinct CDR3 sequences; more than 30% were seen once. The CDR3 has 11 residues. Trimming took 8 bases from V and 8 from J, leaving 11 bases between them. CDR1 is SGHNT and CDR2 is YENEEA in the germline V gene. This receptor was taken from a male donor with retroperitoneal liposarcoma. The rearrangement joins TRBV11-3 to TRBJ2-3, with D hard to call. Sequencing used blood. CDR3 residues: CASATPGTQYF. The CDR3, as DNA: TGTGCCAGCGCCACCCCTGGTACGCAGTATTTT.